This is a list of T cell receptor beta chains from one sample in a study of metastatic and nonmetastatic thyroid tumors. TCRdb recomputed clones from the PCR reads via MiXCR. The repertoire holds about 11,000 clones, roughly 30% seen once, with roughly a sixth in the top ten. Sequencing was carried out using tumor tissue. Every receptor here comes from a female donor with papillary thyroid cancer or a benign thyroid nodule (not recorded which). Some clones in this sample may be carry-over from other donors' samples. Each CDR3 is given with its conserved first and last residue. Fields, in order: D gene, clone size, J gene, V gene, CDR3 DNA, CDR3 protein. The D gene is left open where the match is weak. Rows may omit the clone size; those that give it use once, few, many or a size class.

- - TRBJ2-7 TRBV7-3 TGTGCCAGCAGCTTAATCGGTCCGAGTGGCGAGCAGTACTTC CASSLIGPSGEQYF
TRBD1 - TRBJ2-1 TRBV29-1 TGCAGCGTTGCCCTCGGGACAGGGGGCTTCTACAATGAGCAGTTCTTC CSVALGTGGFYNEQFF
- - TRBJ1-2 TRBV14 TGTGCCAGCAGCCCCATCGACGACAGGCCTCGGGGGAACTATGGCTACACCTTC CASSPIDDRPRGNYGYTF
TRBD2 medium-sized TRBJ2-1 TRBV10-1 TGCGCCAGCAGTGATCCTCCCGGACTAGCGGGAGTCATCAATGAGCAGTTCTTC CASSDPPGLAGVINEQFF
- many TRBJ2-3 TRBV30 TGTGCCTGGAGTGCCCTTTCGAATACGCAGTATTTT CAWSALSNTQYF
TRBD1 many TRBJ2-2 TRBV20-1 TGCAGTGCTAGAGGTCGCCAGGGGGCTTCCGGGGAGCTGTTTTTT CSARGRQGASGELFF
- - TRBJ1-2 TRBV6-1 TGTGCCAGCAGTCCCAGAGCGGCAGAACTCTCCTATGTCCACACCTTC CASSPRAAELSYVHTF
- medium-sized TRBJ1-1 TRBV6-1 TGTGCCAGCACCATTTACCGGGAGAGCACTGAAGCTTTCTTT CASTIYRESTEAFF
TRBD1 - TRBJ1-2 TRBV7-9 TGTGCCAGCAGCCCCCTGGACAGGGAAAGGGATGGCTACACCTTC CASSPLDRERDGYTF
- few TRBJ2-7 TRBV6-5 TGTGCCAGCAGATACACCCCCTGGAGGCGCGAGCAGTACTTC CASRYTPWRREQYF
- - TRBJ1-4 TRBV18 TGTGCCAGCTCACGACAGGTTGATGAAAAACTGTTTTTT CASSRQVDEKLFF
- many TRBJ2-5 TRBV2 TGTGCCAGGGGATTATATAGCGGGACAGAAGAGACCCAGTACTTC CARGLYSGTEETQYF
- - TRBJ2-5 TRBV27 TGTGCCAGCAGCCAGGGGCGTGGGGAAGGGGAGGAGACCCAGTACTTC CASSQGRGEGEETQYF
TRBD2 few TRBJ2-3 TRBV6-1 TGTGCCAGCACTCCTGGACTAGCGGGCACAGATACGCAGTATTTT CASTPGLAGTDTQYF
- - TRBJ1-2 TRBV30 TGTGCCTCCCCCCGGGGTTCGGGTGGCTACACCTTC CASPRGSGGYTF
- medium-sized TRBJ2-3 TRBV27 TGTGCCATCAGGGCTGAGGGCACAGATACGCAGTATTTT CAIRAEGTDTQYF
- many TRBJ2-1 TRBV18 TGTGCCAGCTCACCTAGCGACACCCCCGACAATGAGCAGTTCTTC CASSPSDTPDNEQFF
- - TRBJ1-1 TRBV7-2 TGTGCCAGCAGCTTAGTACCGAACACTGAAGCTTTCTTT CASSLVPNTEAFF
- - TRBJ2-3 TRBV6-2/TRBV6-3 TGTGCCAGCAGCCTAAGGGGAGCGGTTAGCACAGATACGCAGTATTTT CASSLRGAVSTDTQYF
TRBD1 - TRBJ1-2 TRBV20-1 TGCAGTGCTAGAGGGGGGACAGGAGGACGGGGCTACACCTTC CSARGGTGGRGYTF
TRBD1 - TRBJ1-1 TRBV20-1 TGCAGTGCTAGAGATTGGACAGGGGGTTTATTCGCTGAAGCTTTCTTT CSARDWTGGLFAEAFF
- - TRBJ1-1 TRBV18 TGTGCCAGCTCAGTCCATTTGAACACTGAAGCTTTCTTT CASSVHLNTEAFF
TRBD1 medium-sized TRBJ1-1 TRBV6-1 TGTGCCAGCAATTTACAGGGGGCCACTGAAGCTTTCTTT CASNLQGATEAFF
- many TRBJ1-6 TRBV5-6 TGTGCCAGCAGCTTGGCCTTTTCGAGAGGGGATTATAATTCACCCCTCCACTTT CASSLAFSRGDYNSPLHF
- many TRBJ2-1 TRBV4-1 TGCGCCAGCAGCCAAGAGGGAGGCCCGAGCTCCTACAATGAGCAGTTCTTC CASSQEGGPSSYNEQFF
- many TRBJ1-6 TRBV9 TGTGCCAGCAGCCCAAGTAATTCACCCCTCCACTTT CASSPSNSPLHF
TRBD2 - TRBJ2-7 TRBV6-1 TGTGCCAGCAGACGGACTAGCGAGTACGAGCAGTACTTC CASRRTSEYEQYF
- - TRBJ2-7 TRBV6-1 TGTGCCAGCAGTGAAGGGGACACCTCCTACGAGCAGTACTTC CASSEGDTSYEQYF
- few TRBJ2-7 TRBV6-1 TGTGCCAGCAGTCAGCGGAGCGAGCAGTACTTC CASSQRSEQYF
- few TRBJ2-2 TRBV15 TGTGCCACCAGCAGAGATCGTAACGGGGCGAACACCGGGGAGCTGTTTTTT CATSRDRNGANTGELFF
- - TRBJ1-5 TRBV5-1 TGCGCCAGCAGCTTAGCAGTGTACACGGGGGGAAGGCCCCAGCATTTT CASSLAVYTGGRPQHF
TRBD2 medium-sized TRBJ2-7 TRBV20-1 TGCAGTGCTACCCCTAGCGGGAGGACCTACGAGCAGTACTTC CSATPSGRTYEQYF
TRBD1 many TRBJ1-1 TRBV5-6 TGTGCCAGCAGCGGGAGTCCGGGACAGGGGCGCGTGGGGACTGAAGCTTTCTTT CASSGSPGQGRVGTEAFF
TRBD2 - TRBJ2-7 TRBV5-1 TGCGCCAGCAGGCCGGGACTAGCGGGAGGAGGGGACTACGAGCAGTACTTC CASRPGLAGGGDYEQYF
- - TRBJ2-3 TRBV12-3/TRBV12-4 TGTGCCAGCAGTTTAAGAGGGGGGGGTGATACGCAGTATTTT CASSLRGGGDTQYF
- many TRBJ2-7 TRBV19 TGTGCCAGTAGCCGGGACCTAGTAGAGCAGTACTTC CASSRDLVEQYF
- - TRBJ2-1 TRBV11-2 TGTGCCAGCAGCTTAGAGACAGAGGGCCTGTACAATGAGCAGTTCTTC CASSLETEGLYNEQFF
- medium-sized TRBJ1-1 TRBV7-2 TGTGCCAGCAGCTTAGGACGGGGGAGGAACACTGAAGCTTTCTTT CASSLGRGRNTEAFF
- medium-sized TRBJ1-2 TRBV5-1 TGCGCCAGCAGCTCCTCCGCCAGGGTACACACCTTC CASSSSARVHTF